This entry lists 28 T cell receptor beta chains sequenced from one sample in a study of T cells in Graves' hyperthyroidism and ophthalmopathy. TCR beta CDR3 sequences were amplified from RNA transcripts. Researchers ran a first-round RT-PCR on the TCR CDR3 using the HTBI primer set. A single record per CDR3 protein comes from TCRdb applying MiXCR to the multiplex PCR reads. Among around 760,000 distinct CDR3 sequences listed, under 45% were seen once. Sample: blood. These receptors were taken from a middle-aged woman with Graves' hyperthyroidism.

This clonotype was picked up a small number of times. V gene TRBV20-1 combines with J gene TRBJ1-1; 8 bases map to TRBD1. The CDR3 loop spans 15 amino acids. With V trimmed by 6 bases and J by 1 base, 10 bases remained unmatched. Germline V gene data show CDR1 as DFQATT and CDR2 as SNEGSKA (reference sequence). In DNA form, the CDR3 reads TGCAGTGCCCGACCGTCCGGGACAGGGAACACTGAAGCTTTCTTT. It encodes CSARPSGTGNTEAFF.

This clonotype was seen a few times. The CDR3 region has the DNA TGTGCCAGCAGTTTGGGGGGCTTACGGAATTCACCCCTCCACTTT. This gives the protein CASSLGGLRNSPLHF. The chain combines TRBV12-3 or TRBV12-4 with TRBJ1-6; a weak D match, TRBD1 (6 bases). V was trimmed by 3 bases and J by 7 bases, leaving 13 bases between them. This CDR3 spans 15 amino acids.

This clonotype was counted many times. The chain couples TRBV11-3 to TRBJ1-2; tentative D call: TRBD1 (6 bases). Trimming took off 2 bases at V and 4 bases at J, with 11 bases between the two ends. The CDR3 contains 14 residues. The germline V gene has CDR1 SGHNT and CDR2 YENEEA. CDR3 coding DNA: TGTGCCAGCAGCTTAAGGAACAGGGCCTATGGCTACACCTTC. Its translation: CASSLRNRAYGYTF.

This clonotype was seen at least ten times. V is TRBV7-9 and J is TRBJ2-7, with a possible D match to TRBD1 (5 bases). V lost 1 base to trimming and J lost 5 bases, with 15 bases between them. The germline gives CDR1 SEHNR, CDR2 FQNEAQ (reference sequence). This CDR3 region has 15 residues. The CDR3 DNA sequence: TGTGCCAGCAGCTTAGTCGCGACAGCACTTAACGAGCAGTACTTC. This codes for CASSLVATALNEQYF. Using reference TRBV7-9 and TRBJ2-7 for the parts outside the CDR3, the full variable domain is DTGVSQNPRHKITKRGQNVTFRCDPISEHNRLYWYRQTLGQGPEFLTYFQNEAQLEKSRLLSDRFSAERPKGSFSTLEIQRTEQGDSAMYLCASSLVATALNEQYFGPGTRLTVT.

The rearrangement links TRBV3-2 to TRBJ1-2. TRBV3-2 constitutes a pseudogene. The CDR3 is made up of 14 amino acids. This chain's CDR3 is CASSQVFSESGYTF. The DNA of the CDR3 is TGTGCCAGCAGCCAAGTTTTCTCAGAAAGCGGCTACACCTTC.

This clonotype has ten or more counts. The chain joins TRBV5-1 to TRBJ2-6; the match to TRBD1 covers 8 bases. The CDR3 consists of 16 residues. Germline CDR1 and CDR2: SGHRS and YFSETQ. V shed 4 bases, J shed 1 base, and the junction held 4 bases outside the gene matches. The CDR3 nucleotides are TGCGCCAGCAGCGTGACAGGGGAGTCTGGGGCCAACGTCCTGACTTTC. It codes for CASSVTGESGANVLTF. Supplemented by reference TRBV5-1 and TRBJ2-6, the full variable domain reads KAGVTQTPRYLIKTRGQQVTLSCSPISGHRSVSWYQQTPGQGLQFLFEYFSETQRNKGNFPGRFSGRQFSNSRSEMNVSTLELGDSALYLCASSVTGESGANVLTFGAGSRLTVL.

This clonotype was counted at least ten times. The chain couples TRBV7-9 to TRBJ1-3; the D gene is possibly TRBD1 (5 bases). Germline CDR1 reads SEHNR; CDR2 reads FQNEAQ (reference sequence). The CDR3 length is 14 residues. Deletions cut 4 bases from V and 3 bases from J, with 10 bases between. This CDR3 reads CASSSGTDGNTIYF. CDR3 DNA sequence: TGTGCCAGCAGCTCTGGGACGGATGGAAACACCATATATTTT. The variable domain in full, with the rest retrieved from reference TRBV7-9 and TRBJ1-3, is DTGVSQNPRHKITKRGQNVTFRCDPISEHNRLYWYRQTLGQGPEFLTYFQNEAQLEKSRLLSDRFSAERPKGSFSTLEIQRTEQGDSAMYLCASSSGTDGNTIYFGEGSWLTVV.

CDR3 DNA sequence: TGTGCCAGCTCACCAGTTTCTCTGGCCTACGAGCAGTACTTC. Translation: CASSPVSLAYEQYF. The rearrangement joins TRBV18 to TRBJ2-7; no firm D call. The germline gives CDR1 KGHSH, CDR2 LQKENI. The CDR3 consists of 14 residues. V lost 2 bases and J 2 bases, leaving 10 bases between the germline ends.

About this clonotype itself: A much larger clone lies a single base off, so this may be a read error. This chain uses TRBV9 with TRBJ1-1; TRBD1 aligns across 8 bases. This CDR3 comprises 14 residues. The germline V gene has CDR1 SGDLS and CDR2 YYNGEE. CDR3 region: CANSVTGADTEAFF. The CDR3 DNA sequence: TGTGCCAACAGCGTGACAGGGGCCGACACTGAAGCTTTCTTT.

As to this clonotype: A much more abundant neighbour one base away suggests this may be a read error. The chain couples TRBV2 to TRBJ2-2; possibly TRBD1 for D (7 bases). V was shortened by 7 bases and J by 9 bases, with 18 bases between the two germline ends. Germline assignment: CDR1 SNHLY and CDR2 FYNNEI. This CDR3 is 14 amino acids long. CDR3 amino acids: CASMEGQGGRELFF. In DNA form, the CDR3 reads TGTGCCAGCATGGAAGGCCAGGGGGGCCGGGAGCTGTTTTTT.

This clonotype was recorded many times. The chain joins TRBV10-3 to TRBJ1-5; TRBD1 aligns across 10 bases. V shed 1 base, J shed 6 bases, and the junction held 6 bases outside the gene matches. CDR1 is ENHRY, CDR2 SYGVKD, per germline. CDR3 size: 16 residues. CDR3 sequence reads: CAISELHRDRGQPQHF. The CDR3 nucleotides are TGTGCCATCAGTGAGTTACACCGGGACAGGGGTCAGCCCCAGCATTTT.

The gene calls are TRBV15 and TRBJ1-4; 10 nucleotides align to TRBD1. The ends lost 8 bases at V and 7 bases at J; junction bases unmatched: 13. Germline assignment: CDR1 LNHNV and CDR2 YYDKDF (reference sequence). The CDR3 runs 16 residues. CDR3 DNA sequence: TGTGCCACCGGGAAGGAGACCGGGACAGGGGTTGAAAAACTGTTTTTT. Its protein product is CATGKETGTGVEKLFF. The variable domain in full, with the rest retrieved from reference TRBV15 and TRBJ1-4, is DAMVIQNPRYQVTQFGKPVTLSCSQTLNHNVMYWYQQKSSQAPKLLFHYYDKDFNNEADTPDNFQSRRPNTSFCFLDIRSPGLGDTAMYLCATGKETGTGVEKLFFGSGTQLSVL.

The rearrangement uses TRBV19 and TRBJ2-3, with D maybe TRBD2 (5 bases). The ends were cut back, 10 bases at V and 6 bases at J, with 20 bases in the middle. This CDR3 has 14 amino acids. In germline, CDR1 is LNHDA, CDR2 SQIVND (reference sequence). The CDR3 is CATQTIGRGDTQYF. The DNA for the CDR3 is TGTGCCACCCAGACGATCGGCCGAGGGGATACGCAGTATTTT.

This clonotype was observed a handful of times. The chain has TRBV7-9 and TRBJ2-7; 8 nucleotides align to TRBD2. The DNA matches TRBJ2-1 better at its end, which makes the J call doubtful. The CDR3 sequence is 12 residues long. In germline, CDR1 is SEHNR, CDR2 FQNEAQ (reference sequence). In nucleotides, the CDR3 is TGTGCCAGCAGTCTTAGCGGGGATGAGCAGTTCTTC. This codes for CASSLSGDEQFF.

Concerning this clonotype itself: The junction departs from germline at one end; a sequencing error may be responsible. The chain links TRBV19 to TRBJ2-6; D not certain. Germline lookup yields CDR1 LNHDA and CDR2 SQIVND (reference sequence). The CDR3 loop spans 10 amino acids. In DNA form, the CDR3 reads TGTGCCAGTAGTGGCCAGAGTGAAGCTTTC. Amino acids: CASSGQSEAF.

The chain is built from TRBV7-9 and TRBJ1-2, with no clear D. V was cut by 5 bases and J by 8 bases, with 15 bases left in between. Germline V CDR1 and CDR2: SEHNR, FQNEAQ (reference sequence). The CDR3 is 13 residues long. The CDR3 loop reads CASSPGETWGYTF. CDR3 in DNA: TGTGCCAGCAGCCCCGGGGAGACCTGGGGCTACACCTTC.

CDR3 sequence: CASSLSPTTSGSGYEQYF. Here the CDR3 DNA reads TGCGCCAGCAGCTTGTCCCCAACTACTAGCGGGAGTGGGTACGAGCAGTACTTC. The chain employs TRBV5-1 and TRBJ2-7; 11 nucleotides match TRBD2. Trimming at V came to 1 base and at J to 4 bases, leaving 13 bases not matched to a gene. Germline CDR1 is SGHRS and CDR2 is YFSETQ. The CDR3 is made up of 18 amino acids.

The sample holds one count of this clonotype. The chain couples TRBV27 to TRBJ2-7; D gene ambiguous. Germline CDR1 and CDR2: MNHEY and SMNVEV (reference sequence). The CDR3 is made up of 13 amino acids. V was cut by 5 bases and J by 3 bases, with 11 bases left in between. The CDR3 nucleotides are TGTGCCAGCAGTCTCCAGGACCACTACGAGCAGTACTTC. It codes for CASSLQDHYEQYF.

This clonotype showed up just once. The CDR3 spells CSGGLAGGPPETQYF. CDR3 bases: TGCAGTGGTGGACTAGCGGGAGGCCCACCGGAGACCCAGTACTTC. V is TRBV20-1 and J is TRBJ2-5, with TRBD2 matching over 14 bases. Germline loops: CDR1 DFQATT, CDR2 SNEGSKA (reference sequence). V lost 7 bases to trimming and J lost 5 bases; unmatched junction nucleotides: 9. The CDR3 runs 15 residues.

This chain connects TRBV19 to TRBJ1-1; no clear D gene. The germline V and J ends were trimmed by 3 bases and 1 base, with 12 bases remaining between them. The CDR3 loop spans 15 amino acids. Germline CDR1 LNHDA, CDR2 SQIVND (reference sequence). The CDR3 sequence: CASSMEGRRNTEAFF. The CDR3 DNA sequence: TGTGCCAGTAGTATGGAGGGAAGGAGGAACACTGAAGCTTTCTTT.

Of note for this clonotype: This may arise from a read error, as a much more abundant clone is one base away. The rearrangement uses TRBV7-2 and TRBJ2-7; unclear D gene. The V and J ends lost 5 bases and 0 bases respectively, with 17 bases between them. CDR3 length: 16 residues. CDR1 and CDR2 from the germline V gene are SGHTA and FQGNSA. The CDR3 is CASSPTPETFSYEQYF. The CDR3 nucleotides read TGTGCCAGCAGCCCAACCCCGGAGACATTCTCCTACGAGCAGTACTTC.

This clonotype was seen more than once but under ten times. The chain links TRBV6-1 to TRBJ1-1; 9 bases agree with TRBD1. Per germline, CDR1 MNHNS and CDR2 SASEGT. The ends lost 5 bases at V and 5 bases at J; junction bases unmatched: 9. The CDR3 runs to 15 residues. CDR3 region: CASSLSGTGTTEAFF. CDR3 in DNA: TGTGCCAGCAGTTTATCCGGGACAGGGACAACTGAAGCTTTCTTT.

CDR3 protein: CASSPPRGQSGANVLTF. In DNA form, the CDR3 reads TGTGCCAGCTCACCACCGAGGGGACAGTCTGGGGCCAACGTCCTGACTTTC. This chain connects TRBV13 to TRBJ2-6; 7 nucleotides align to TRBD1. CDR1 and CDR2 (germline): PRHDT, FYEKMQ (reference sequence). V trimming: 8 bases; J trimming: 1 base; junction bases outside the gene matches: 11. This CDR3 is built from 17 residues. Combining the CDR3 with reference TRBV13 and TRBJ2-6 gives the whole variable domain AAGVIQSPRHLIKEKRETATLKCYPIPRHDTVYWYQQGPGQDPQFLISFYEKMQSDKGSIPDRFSAQQFSDYHSELNMSSLELGDSALYFCASSPPRGQSGANVLTFGAGSRLTVL.

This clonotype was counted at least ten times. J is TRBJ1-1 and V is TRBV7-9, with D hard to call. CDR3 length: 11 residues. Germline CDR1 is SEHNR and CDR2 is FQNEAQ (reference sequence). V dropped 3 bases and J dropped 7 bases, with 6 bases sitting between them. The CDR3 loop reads CASSFRYEAFF. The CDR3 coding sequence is TGTGCCAGCAGCTTTAGGTATGAAGCTTTCTTT.

Here the CDR3 DNA reads TGCAGCGTCATAGGGACGAGGGGCTACGGTGGCTACACCTTC. It is translated as CSVIGTRGYGGYTF. This rearrangement joins TRBV29-1 to TRBJ1-2, with D perhaps matching TRBD1 (5 bases). V lost 6 bases, J lost 7 bases, and 21 bases lay in between. This CDR3 has 14 residues. The germline gives CDR1 SQVTM, CDR2 ANQGSEA.

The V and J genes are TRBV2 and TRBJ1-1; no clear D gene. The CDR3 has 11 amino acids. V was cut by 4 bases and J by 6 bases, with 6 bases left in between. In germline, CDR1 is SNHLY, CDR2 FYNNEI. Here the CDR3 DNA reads TGTGCCAGCAGTGGGGCCGCTGAAGCTTTCTTT. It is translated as CASSGAAEAFF.

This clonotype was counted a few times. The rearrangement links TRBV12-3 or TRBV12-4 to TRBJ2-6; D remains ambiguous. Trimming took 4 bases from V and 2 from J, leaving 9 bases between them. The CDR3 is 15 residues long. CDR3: CASSSDMPGANVLTF. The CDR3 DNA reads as TGTGCCAGCAGTTCCGACATGCCTGGGGCCAACGTCCTGACTTTC.

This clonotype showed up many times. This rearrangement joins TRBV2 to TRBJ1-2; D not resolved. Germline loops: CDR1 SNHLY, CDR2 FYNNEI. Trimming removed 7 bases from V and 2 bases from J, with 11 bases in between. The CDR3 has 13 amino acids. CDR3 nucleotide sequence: TGTGCCAGCAAGCGAGCAGAGAACTATGGCTACACCTTC. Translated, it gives CASKRAENYGYTF.